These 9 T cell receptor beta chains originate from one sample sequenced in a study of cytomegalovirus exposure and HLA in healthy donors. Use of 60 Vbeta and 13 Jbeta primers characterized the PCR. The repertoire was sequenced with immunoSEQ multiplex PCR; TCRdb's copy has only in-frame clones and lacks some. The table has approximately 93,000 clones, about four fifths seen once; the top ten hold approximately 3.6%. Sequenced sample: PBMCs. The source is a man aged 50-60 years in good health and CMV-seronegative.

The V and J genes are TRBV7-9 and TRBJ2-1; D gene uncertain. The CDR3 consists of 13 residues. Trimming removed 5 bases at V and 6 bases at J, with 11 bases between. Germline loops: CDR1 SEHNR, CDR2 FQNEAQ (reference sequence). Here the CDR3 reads CASSPGASNEQFF. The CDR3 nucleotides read TGTGCCAGCAGCCCCGGAGCTTCCAATGAGCAGTTCTTC.

The CDR3 nucleotides are TGTGCCAGCAGCATGCTAGCGTTTGGTTACGAGCAGTACTTC. Protein product: CASSMLAFGYEQYF. The chain recombines TRBV27 with TRBJ2-5, with a tentative D call TRBD2 (6 bases). The J call is doubtful: the DNA matches TRBJ2-7 better. Per germline, CDR1 MNHEY and CDR2 SMNVEV (reference sequence). The length of the CDR3 is 14 residues.

The CDR3 here is CASSLQGTPDTEAFF. CDR3 DNA sequence: TGTGCCAGCAGCTTACAGGGCACCCCCGACACTGAAGCTTTCTTT. V and J are TRBV7-9 and TRBJ1-1, with D possibly being TRBD1 (5 bases). This CDR3 region has 15 residues. Germline V gene sequence: CDR1 SEHNR, CDR2 FQNEAQ (reference sequence). V lost 2 bases and J lost 3, with 13 bases in between.

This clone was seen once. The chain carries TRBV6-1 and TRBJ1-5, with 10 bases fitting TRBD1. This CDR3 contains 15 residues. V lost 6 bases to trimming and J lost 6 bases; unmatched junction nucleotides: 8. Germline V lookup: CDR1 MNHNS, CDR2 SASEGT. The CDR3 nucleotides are TGTGCCAGCAGGTCGACAGGGGGCGCGGTTCAGCCCCAGCATTTT. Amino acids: CASRSTGGAVQPQHF.

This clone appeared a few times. The CDR3 DNA is TGTGCCAGCAGTGTCGATGGATCCAGGGGGCGCAACGGCGAGCAGTACTTC. Residues: CASSVDGSRGRNGEQYF. The chain employs TRBV6-1 and TRBJ2-7; 8 nucleotides line up with TRBD1. Germline loops: CDR1 MNHNS, CDR2 SASEGT. CDR3 size: 17 residues. V was clipped by 4 bases and J by 6 bases; unmatched bases: 17.

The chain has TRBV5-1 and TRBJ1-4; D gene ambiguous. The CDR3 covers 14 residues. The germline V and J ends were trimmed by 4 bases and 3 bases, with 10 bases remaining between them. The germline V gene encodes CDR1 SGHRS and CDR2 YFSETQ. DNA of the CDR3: TGCGCCAGCAGCGGGAGGGATTCTAATGAAAAACTGTTTTTT. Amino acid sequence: CASSGRDSNEKLFF.

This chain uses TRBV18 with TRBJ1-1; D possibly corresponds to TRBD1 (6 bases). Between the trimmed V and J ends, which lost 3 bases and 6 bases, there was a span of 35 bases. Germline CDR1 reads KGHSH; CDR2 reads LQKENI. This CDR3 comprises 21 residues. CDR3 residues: CASSPVVAGEELSYYVAEAFF. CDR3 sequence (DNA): TGTGCCAGCTCACCCGTCGTGGCAGGGGAAGAACTAAGTTATTATGTCGCTGAAGCTTTCTTT.

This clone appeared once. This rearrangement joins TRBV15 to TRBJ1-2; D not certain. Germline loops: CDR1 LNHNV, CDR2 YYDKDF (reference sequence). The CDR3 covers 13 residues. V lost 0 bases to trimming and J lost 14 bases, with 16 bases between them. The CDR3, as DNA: TGTGCCACCAGCAGAGATAGAGGGAGGGAGCATACCTTC. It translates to CATSRDRGREHTF.

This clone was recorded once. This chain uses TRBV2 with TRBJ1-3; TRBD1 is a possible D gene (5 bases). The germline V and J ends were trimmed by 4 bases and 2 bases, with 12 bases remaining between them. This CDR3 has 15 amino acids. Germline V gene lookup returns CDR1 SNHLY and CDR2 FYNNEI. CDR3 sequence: CASSVQAGTGNTIYF. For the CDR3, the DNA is TGTGCCAGCAGTGTACAGGCTGGAACTGGAAACACCATATATTTT.